The clone carrying this TCR beta chain turned up a few times. No antigen is known for it. No patient had received any treatment before thyroid surgery. This sample is part of a study of metastatic and nonmetastatic thyroid tumors. On the study more broadly: Repertoires from blood and tumor or nodule tissue of malignant and benign thyroid patients were compared. Whole-study findings and limits: As reported, TCR beta diversity in blood and tumor was significantly higher in malignant thyroid tumors than in benign nodules.

Original processing notes: Using the CDR3 differences seen across clinicopathological groups, the authors built a distant-metastasis classifier for papillary thyroid cancer, which was meant to discriminate distant-metastatic patients. Using MiXCR, TCRdb reanalyzed the PCR reads. The V and J calls were determined by TCRdb, not by the authors. In the table there are around 50,000 clones, less than 30% of which are singletons. Germline CDR1 SGHDT, CDR2 YYEEEE. CDR3 length equals 14 residues. V lost 5 bases, J lost 7 bases, and 7 bases stayed unmatched. The V and J genes are TRBV5-6 and TRBJ1-4, with 8 bases matching TRBD1. Source material: blood. This clonotype was sampled from a female donor with papillary thyroid cancer or a benign thyroid nodule (not recorded which). Some clones in this sample may be carry-over from other donors' samples. DNA for the CDR3: TGTGCCAGCAGAAAGGACAGGGACGGTGAAAAACTGTTTTTT. Its protein is CASRKDRDGEKLFF.